This TCR beta chain was captured by sequencing in a study of lymphopenia after photon versus proton radiotherapy (dated by TCRdb to between 2018 and 2021). Looking at the study overall: The study compared the immunological effects of photon versus proton radiation therapy in patients with gastrointestinal tumors who developed high-grade lymphopenia. The cohort included 20 or so patients with gastrointestinal tumors who developed lymphopenia after receiving either photon or proton therapy. The goal of the study was to characterize the differences between the two radiation modalities in how they affect the immune system.

Library creation used the immunoSEQ multiplex PCR assay. Deep sequencing of rearranged TCR beta loci, alongside multiparametric flow cytometry, was used to profile T cell repertoires. TCRdb provides this immuneACCESS table in a form limited to in-frame rearrangements. Some clones are lacking; in checked studies, under half of them reflect an unresolved V gene, and why the rest are absent is not known. The sample table holds some 40,000 clones, of which approximately 90% were seen once. The ten largest clones take up about 16% of the sample. What the study reported, not specific to this receptor: The survival association was assessed only in patients who died, and the authors presented better survival with proton therapy as a possibility rather than a demonstrated result. After the lymphocyte count nadir, oligoclonal expansion, especially of CD8+ Temra cells, was observed in photon-treated repertoires, and the drop in diversity was driven by this expansion. Across the cohort, an inverse correlation was found between a larger post-nadir drop in TCR diversity and overall survival time among patients who died. During treatment, patients who received proton therapy stayed relatively stable, whereas patients who received photon therapy lost naive T cells and TCR diversity and gained effector/memory populations.

In the case of this clone: Its antigen is unknown. Qualities for individual bases were not recorded, and no much larger clone is one base off.

Measured from the cysteine to the phenylalanine, the CDR3 is 16 residues long. The CDR3 DNA has 48 bases and is translated from base 1. Source: peripheral blood, taken from a patient treated with photon-based radiotherapy. This receptor was identified in a man aged 60 to 75 with cholangiocarcinoma. The rearrangement combines TRBV12-2 with TRBJ1-1; the D call TRBD1 from the table was never checked on the DNA. TRBV12-2 counts as a pseudogene. The CDR3 here reads CASRLAGQGARTEAFF. The nucleotide sequence is given as TGTGCAAGTCGCTTAGCAGGACAGGGGGCGAGGACTGAAGCTTTCTTT.